This T cell receptor (beta chain) was sequenced during a study of T cells in localized non-small cell lung cancer. Germline lookup yields CDR1 MDHEN and CDR2 SYDVKM. The trim removed 5 bases at V and 7 bases at J, leaving 8 bases unmatched. There are 15 residues in the CDR3. Clones were sequenced by immunoSEQ multiplex PCR, and TCRdb holds only the in-frame ones, with some missing. The repertoire holds 3,000 or so clones, roughly 23% seen once, with less than 10% in the top ten. In its sample, this clone was seen once. Its antigen remains unknown. Study-level results: Clonality peaked in uninvolved adjacent lung rather than tumor. Overall survival was longer when the density of T cells in the blood was higher.

The sample here was lung tumor tissue, taken before any cancer treatment. This clonotype originated in a male donor older than 55 with stage III lung adenocarcinoma. The gene calls are TRBV28 and TRBJ2-2, with 9 positions matching TRBD2. CDR3 coding DNA: TGTGCCAGCAGTATGACTAGCGGATCCCACGGGGAGCTGTTTTTT. Translating gives CASSMTSGSHGELFF.